One sample yielded the 21 T cell receptor beta chains listed below, sequenced in a study of CD8+CD57+ T cells in acquired aplastic anemia. Researchers used genomic DNA as the template to profile TCR beta VDJ and CDR3. From the reads, TCRdb called clonotypes with MiXCR, one entry per CDR3 protein. Among approximately 160,000 distinct CDR3 sequences, roughly 45% were seen once, and the ten largest hold under 1.2%. The sequencing sample was made of sorted CD4+, CD8+, or CD8+CD57+ T cells (not recorded which) from PBMCs. The receptors originated from a human donor in good health.

The V call is TRBV7-9, the J call TRBJ2-3; 8 bases map to TRBD2. Germline values: CDR1 SEHNR, CDR2 FQNEAQ (reference sequence). Losses at the gene ends were 2 bases for V and 5 bases for J; bases not matched to a gene: 3. The CDR3 is 14 residues long. CDR3 nucleotide sequence: TGTGCCAGCAGCTTAACGGGGGGGGTAGATACGCAGTATTTT. It specifies CASSLTGGVDTQYF.

The chain combines TRBV19 with TRBJ2-5; D is ambiguous. V lost 4 bases and J lost 0, with 6 bases in between. This CDR3 has 13 residues. Germline loops: CDR1 LNHDA, CDR2 SQIVND (reference sequence). Written as DNA, the CDR3 is TGTGCCAGTAGTACAGTGTACCAAGAGACCCAGTACTTC. It is translated as CASSTVYQETQYF. The entire variable domain, with the rest obtained from reference TRBV19 and TRBJ2-5, is as follows: DGGITQSPKYLFRKEGQNVTLSCEQNLNHDAMYWYRQDPGQGLRLIYYSQIVNDFQKGDIAEGYSVSREKKESFPLTVTSAQKNPTAFYLCASSTVYQETQYFGPGTRLLVL.

This clonotype was recorded many times. The chain has TRBV15 and TRBJ2-7, with D uncertain. Germline CDR1 and CDR2: LNHNV and YYDKDF (reference sequence). The V end was cut by 1 base, the J end by 6 bases, with 7 bases between. The CDR3 length is 12 residues. This CDR3 reads CATSRADGEQYF. The CDR3 DNA reads TGTGCCACCAGCAGAGCGGACGGCGAGCAGTACTTC.

This clonotype was picked up many times. The gene calls are TRBV5-1 and TRBJ2-3; D unresolved. This CDR3 is 15 amino acids long. CDR1 is SGHRS and CDR2 is YFSETQ in the germline V gene. The V and J ends lost 4 bases and 5 bases respectively, with 17 bases between them. CDR3 nucleotide sequence: TGCGCCAGCAGCGACACCGGTGCTACGGGAGATACGCAGTATTTT. Translated, it gives CASSDTGATGDTQYF.

This clonotype was seen ten or more times. This chain joins TRBV2 and TRBJ2-2; D gene unclear. CDR1 is SNHLY and CDR2 is FYNNEI in the germline V gene. The CDR3 totals 14 residues. Trimming shortened V by 6 bases and J by 0 bases, and 8 bases separated the two germline ends. The CDR3: CASSGTSNTGELFF. The CDR3 DNA reads TGTGCCAGCAGCGGCACTTCGAACACCGGGGAGCTGTTTTTT.

Note on this clonotype: A much larger clone differs from this one at a single base, so this may be a read error. The chain joins TRBV25-1 to TRBJ2-7; D is tentatively TRBD1 or TRBD2 (5 bases each). Trimming pared 8 bases from V and 1 base from J, leaving 21 bases between. The CDR3 has 16 amino acids. Looked up from germline, CDR1 is MGHDK and CDR2 is SYGVNS. The CDR3 loop reads CASGLNPGTGSYEQYF. The CDR3 bases are TGTGCCAGCGGGTTAAACCCGGGAACAGGATCCTACGAGCAGTACTTC.

The chain couples TRBV19 to TRBJ2-3; 11 bases map to TRBD1. Germline trimming cut 5 bases from V and 2 bases from J; bases unmatched to any gene: 6. The CDR3 has 16 residues. Looked up from germline, CDR1 is LNHDA and CDR2 is SQIVND (reference sequence). In nucleotides, the CDR3 is TGTGCCAGTAGTGCGACGGACAGGGGGCACACAGATACGCAGTATTTT. Residues: CASSATDRGHTDTQYF.

This clonotype was seen ten or more times. The CDR3 DNA sequence: TGCGCCAGCAGCCCCGCGGACAGGGCCTCCTATTCCGTGGGGTCACCCCTCCACTTT. Its translation: CASSPADRASYSVGSPLHF. The chain is built from TRBV4-1 and TRBJ1-6, with 8 bases aligning to TRBD1. This CDR3 region has 19 residues. Trimming removed 4 bases from V and 10 bases from J; junction bases left unmatched: 21. The germline CDR1 and CDR2 sequences are MGHRA and YSYEKL.

This clonotype was recorded many times. The chain combines TRBV5-6 with TRBJ2-2; D gene ambiguous. From germline, CDR1 is SGHDT and CDR2 YYEEEE. The CDR3 extends over 13 amino acids. The V gene lost 0 bases and the J gene lost 5 bases, with 5 bases spanning the gap. CDR3 loop: CASSLDVTGELFF. The CDR3 DNA follows: TGTGCCAGCAGCTTGGACGTTACCGGGGAGCTGTTTTTT.

The chain uses TRBV11-1 and TRBJ2-3; 13 bases align to TRBD2. Per the germline V gene, CDR1 is SGHAT and CDR2 is FQDESV (reference sequence). The CDR3 sequence is 18 residues long. The V segment lost 5 bases and the J segment 1 base; nucleotides outside the gene matches: 9. CDR3 region: CASSLVGGTSGGTDTQYF. In nucleotides, the CDR3 is TGTGCCAGCAGCCTAGTGGGTGGGACTAGCGGGGGCACAGATACGCAGTATTTT. Combining the CDR3 with reference TRBV11-1 and TRBJ2-3 gives the whole variable domain EAEVAQSPRYKITEKSQAVAFWCDPISGHATLYWYRQILGQGPELLVQFQDESVVDDSQLPKDRFSAERLKGVDSTLKIQPAELGDSAMYLCASSLVGGTSGGTDTQYFGPGTRLTVL.

V usage is TRBV5-1 and J usage is TRBJ1-2, with D perhaps TRBD1 (6 bases). V dropped 4 bases and J dropped 2 bases, with 15 bases sitting between them. Per the germline V gene, CDR1 is SGHRS and CDR2 is YFSETQ. The CDR3 has 15 amino acids. This chain's CDR3 is CASSVGQNPNYGYTF. As DNA, the CDR3 is TGCGCCAGCAGCGTAGGACAGAATCCAAACTATGGCTACACCTTC.

A word on this clonotype: With a much larger clone just one base away, this may be a read error. This rearrangement joins TRBV2 to TRBJ1-2, with D hard to call. CDR1 and CDR2 from the germline V gene are SNHLY and FYNNEI. Trimming removed 0 bases from V and 4 bases from J, with 9 bases in between. The CDR3 loop spans 14 amino acids. For the CDR3, the DNA is TGTGCCAGCAGTGAAGCGCGGGGAACCTATGGCTACACCTTC. Encoded protein: CASSEARGTYGYTF. Together with reference TRBV2 and TRBJ1-2, the CDR3 gives the full variable domain: EPEVTQTPSHQVTQMGQEVILRCVPISNHLYFYWYRQILGQKVEFLVSFYNNEISEKSEIFDDQFSVERPDGSNFTLKIRSTKLEDSAMYFCASSEARGTYGYTFGSGTRLTVV.

This chain connects TRBV7-9 to TRBJ1-2; tentative D call: TRBD1 (5 bases). V was clipped by 6 bases and J by 6 bases, with 14 bases between them. Germline values: CDR1 SEHNR, CDR2 FQNEAQ (reference sequence). This CDR3 spans 13 amino acids. The CDR3, as DNA: TGTGCCAGCAGACTAGGGGTCTCGGATGGCTACACCTTC. Its translation: CASRLGVSDGYTF.

Remarks on this clonotype: A much larger clonotype is one base distant, so this may be a read error. The gene calls are TRBV9 and TRBJ1-2; 7 bases align to TRBD1. CDR1 SGDLS and CDR2 YYNGEE come from the germline V gene. This CDR3 has 14 amino acids. Trimming cost V 4 bases and J 0 bases; bases outside gene matches: 3. CDR3 coding DNA: TGTGCCAGCAGCCGGGACAGAGCTAACTATGGCTACACCTTC. It is translated as CASSRDRANYGYTF. Based on the CDR3 plus reference TRBV9 and TRBJ1-2, the full variable domain is DSGVTQTPKHLITATGQRVTLRCSPRSGDLSVYWYQQSLDQGLQFLIQYYNGEERAKGNILERFSAQQFPDLHSELNLSSLELGDSALYFCASSRDRANYGYTFGSGTRLTVV.

The rearrangement joins TRBV12-3 or TRBV12-4 to TRBJ2-2, with 8 bases aligning to TRBD1. The CDR3 contains 17 residues. Trimming at V came to 0 bases and at J to 1 base, leaving 4 bases not matched to a gene. The CDR3 DNA sequence: TGTGCCAGCAGTTTAGCAGCCAGGGGGCGGAACACCGGGGAGCTGTTTTTT. Encoded protein: CASSLAARGRNTGELFF.

This clonotype was observed a handful of times. The chain employs TRBV4-1 and TRBJ2-4; a weak D match, TRBD1 (6 bases). In germline, CDR1 is MGHRA, CDR2 YSYEKL. Trimming pared 2 bases from V and 1 base from J, leaving 12 bases between. CDR3 length: 16 residues. The CDR3 sequence is CASSQPRDTAKNIQYF. Here the CDR3 DNA reads TGCGCCAGCAGCCAACCCCGGGACACTGCCAAAAACATTCAGTACTTC.

This sequence joins TRBV30 and TRBJ1-3; D is undetermined. The germline gives CDR1 GTSNPN, CDR2 SVGIG (reference sequence). V lost 0 bases and J lost 9, with 12 bases in between. This CDR3 is 13 amino acids long. The CDR3 DNA reads as TGTGCCTGGAGTGTTGAGGGTCCGAGCACCATATATTTT. Translating it yields CAWSVEGPSTIYF.

This clonotype appeared many times. The V and J genes are TRBV5-8 and TRBJ1-5; D unclear. The germline V gene encodes CDR1 SGHTS and CDR2 YDEGEE. This CDR3 has 13 residues. Deletions cut 4 bases from V and 6 bases from J, with 11 bases between. The CDR3, as DNA: TGTGCCAGCAGCCTTCCATGGAGTCAGCCCCAGCATTTT. Translated: CASSLPWSQPQHF.

This clonotype was observed at least ten times. The chain recombines TRBV6-1 with TRBJ2-3; 8 bases are shared with TRBD2. This CDR3 is built from 14 residues. Germline V lookup: CDR1 MNHNS, CDR2 SASEGT. V gave up 6 bases and J gave up 1 base; unmatched junction bases: 3. The CDR3 loop reads CASSQAGGTDTQYF. The CDR3, as DNA: TGTGCCAGCAGCCAAGCGGGGGGCACAGATACGCAGTATTTT.

The V gene is TRBV10-3, the J gene TRBJ2-3; a possible D gene is TRBD2 (6 bases). Trimming pared 7 bases from V and 2 bases from J, leaving 10 bases between. Germline loops: CDR1 ENHRY, CDR2 SYGVKD. The length of the CDR3 is 13 residues. The CDR3 sequence: CAINPGDTDTQYF. The CDR3 coding sequence is TGTGCCATCAATCCGGGGGACACAGATACGCAGTATTTT.

To note about this clonotype: The CDR3 does not close with the conserved phenylalanine or tryptophan, likely indicating a read error. The V and J genes are TRBV3-1 and TRBJ1-2; D is undetermined. V was shortened by 3 bases and J by 4 bases, with 9 bases between the two germline ends. Germline-derived CDR1 and CDR2 are LGHDT and YNNKEL (reference sequence). The CDR3 loop spans 13 amino acids. The DNA of the CDR3 is TGTGCCAGCAGCCAGGGTGAACGCTATGGCTACACCTCC. Its protein product is CASSQGERYGYTS.